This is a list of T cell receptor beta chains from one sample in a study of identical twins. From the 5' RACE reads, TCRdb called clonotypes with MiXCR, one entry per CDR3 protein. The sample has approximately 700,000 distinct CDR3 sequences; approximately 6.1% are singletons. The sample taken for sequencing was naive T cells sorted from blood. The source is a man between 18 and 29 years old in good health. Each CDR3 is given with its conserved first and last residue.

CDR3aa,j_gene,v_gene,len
CASLRGGGSDTQYF,TRBJ2-3,TRBV12-3/TRBV12-4,14
CAWTLGVRETQYF,TRBJ2-5,TRBV30,13
CASSSGTGPSGNTIYF,TRBJ1-3,TRBV11-2,16
CASSQGNEKLFF,TRBJ1-4,TRBV18,12
CASSQSFSAVISGNTIYF,TRBJ1-3,TRBV3-1,18
CSARWAGGNSPLHF,TRBJ1-6,TRBV20-1,14
CASSVSSNYGYTF,TRBJ1-2,TRBV27,13
CASSSNRPGTTTRYF,TRBJ2-3,TRBV19,15
CASSQTSSPYEQYF,TRBJ2-7,TRBV4-3,14
CASNPSGQNTEAFF,TRBJ1-1,TRBV28,14
CASSPGDYGYTF,TRBJ1-2,TRBV27,12
CSSGSVYEQYF,TRBJ2-7,TRBV20-1,11
CASSGGSGLKNSNEQFF,TRBJ2-1,TRBV7-9,17
CASSKVTGLSNQPQHF,TRBJ1-5,TRBV12-3/TRBV12-4,16
CSARDLWTEAFF,TRBJ1-1,TRBV20-1,12
CASSLSRTGYEQFF,TRBJ2-1,TRBV7-8,14
CASRVRASYNSPLHF,TRBJ1-6,TRBV12-3/TRBV12-4,15
CASSVAPLTGGGETQYF,TRBJ2-5,TRBV9,17
CASGPFRDRMDGYTF,TRBJ1-2,TRBV5-1,15
CSVLGASYGYTF,TRBJ1-2,TRBV29-1,12
CASSDTAYNQPQHF,TRBJ1-5,TRBV6-2/TRBV6-3,14
CASSLEGFAGVYEQYF,TRBJ2-7,TRBV7-2,16
CASSYASGRGYEQYF,TRBJ2-7,TRBV6-2/TRBV6-3,15